Listed below are T cell receptor beta chains from one sample, sequenced in a study of T cells in Graves' hyperthyroidism and ophthalmopathy. MiXCR, applied by TCRdb to the multiplex PCR reads, yields one record per CDR3 protein. The profile shows more than 500,000 distinct CDR3 sequences, 46% of them singletons. The sequencing input was peripheral blood or thyroid tissue (not recorded which). The receptors shown here come from an adult woman with Graves' disease, either hyperthyroidism or ophthalmopathy (not recorded which). The conserved cysteine and the conserved F or W are not part of the CDR3 here.

j_gene	v_gene	CDR3aa
TRBJ1-2	TRBV5-1	ASSTGDNDNYGYT
TRBJ2-2	TRBV6-2/TRBV6-3	ASRAGKTGELF
TRBJ2-7	TRBV7-9	ASSWTRYEQY
TRBJ2-5	TRBV6-5	ASSSGPLAGGQETQY
TRBJ1-2	TRBV7-9	ASSLATPTGYDGYT
TRBJ1-2	TRBV12-3/TRBV12-4	ASSWTGMGVRSGYT
TRBJ2-1	TRBV10-1	ASSPVRREVSEQF
TRBJ2-2	TRBV7-9	ASTNGELF
TRBJ1-5	TRBV9	ASSEGDSDNQPQH
TRBJ2-7	TRBV2	ASRLSRGTYEQY
TRBJ2-7	TRBV29-1	SAAPTGNLYEQY
TRBJ1-4	TRBV6-5	ASRLGRSNEKLF
TRBJ2-7	TRBV29-1	SVVVSGEQY
TRBJ1-6	TRBV5-4	ASSARGQLLH
TRBJ1-1	TRBV27	ASSFTGGRNTEAF